This T cell receptor (beta chain) was retrieved from a study of cytomegalovirus exposure and HLA in healthy donors. This CDR3 has 13 residues. From germline, CDR1 is SQVTM and CDR2 ANQGSEA. Trimming pared 5 bases from V and 1 base from J, leaving 8 bases between. Study findings and constraints: Among TCR beta chains of equal frequency, HLA-associated ones were more clonally expanded in a later analysis. Accurate predictions that matched the HLA-A and HLA-B alleles of most subjects were reportedly made from TCR beta sequences. Several top significant clusters appeared, in a later analysis, to be linked to common viral pathogens.

As concerns this clone: As yet, its antigen is unknown.

Both 60 Vbeta primers and 13 Jbeta primers went into the PCR. The method was immunoSEQ multiplex PCR; TCRdb's version includes in-frame clones alone and lacks a portion of them. The table includes roughly 95,000 clones, over 75% detected once. The sequence was collected from a man aged 25-40 years in good health and CMV-seropositive. This chain uses TRBV29-1 with TRBJ2-2; D not resolved. The specimen was PBMCs. CDR3: CSVFRGNTGELFF. The CDR3 nucleotides read TGCAGCGTTTTTCGAGGGAACACCGGGGAGCTGTTTTTT.